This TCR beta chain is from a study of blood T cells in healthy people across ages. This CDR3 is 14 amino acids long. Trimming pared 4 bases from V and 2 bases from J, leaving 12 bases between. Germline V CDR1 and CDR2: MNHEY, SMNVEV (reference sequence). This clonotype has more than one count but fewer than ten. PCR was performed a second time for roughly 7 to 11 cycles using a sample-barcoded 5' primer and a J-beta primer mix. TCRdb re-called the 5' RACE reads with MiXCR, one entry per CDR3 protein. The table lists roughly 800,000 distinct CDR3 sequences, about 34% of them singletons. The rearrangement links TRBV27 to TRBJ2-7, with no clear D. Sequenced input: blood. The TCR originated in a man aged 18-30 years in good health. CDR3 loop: CASSSRTYTYEQYF. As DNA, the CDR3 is TGTGCCAGCAGTTCCCGGACGTACACCTACGAGCAGTACTTC.